The T cell receptor (beta chain) under discussion was sequenced for a study of T cell clonality in common variable immunodeficiency. V was clipped by 10 bases and J by 4 bases; unmatched bases: 9. CDR1 and CDR2 from the germline V gene are LNHDA and SQIVND (reference sequence). The CDR3 extends over 14 amino acids. Points from the study as a whole: Fewer TCRbeta clones were shared among CVID subjects than controls. Reportedly, TCR beta sequences from common variable immunodeficiency showed fewer deletions and N-nucleotide insertions.

This clone was observed at least ten times. What it binds is unknown. Sequencing ends 3 residues short of the CDR3 end; the germline J gene provides the rest. CVID and control samples used equivalent genomic DNA input. Sequenced by immunoSEQ multiplex PCR; TCRdb stores in-frame clones only, minus some. The table lists 30,000 to 45,000 clones, with no singletons. Input material: peripheral blood mononuclear cells. The TCR originated in a person aged 18-70 years in good health. The chain joins TRBV19 to TRBJ2-2; 7 bases are a match to TRBD1. The CDR3 region is CATGGPSGTGELFF. The CDR3 DNA, read in part, is TGTGCCACAGGGGGTCCTTCGGGCACCGGGGAG.